This T cell receptor (beta chain) is drawn from a study of T-cell reconstitution after alpha-beta-depleted transplantation in children (TCRdb year 2016). Notes on the research overall: The study quantitatively tracked T-cell immune reconstitution after TCRalphabeta/CD19-depleted allogeneic hematopoietic cell transplantation in children using TCR repertoire profiling. Summary of the overall study and its limitations: Apparently early alphabetaT-cell count recovery about two months after transplant reportedly relied on only several hundred rapidly expanded clones derived from non-depleted graft cells. The high TCRbeta diversity at day 60 in some patients was ascribed to recipient T cells and intrathymic progenitors that had survived conditioning. Hyperexpanded clone frequencies declined over subsequent months; after one year, T-cell counts and TCRbeta diversity were mostly attributed to newly produced T cells.

This clonotype was observed a few times. Its target antigen remains unknown. No base quality values were provided; no much bigger clone lies one nucleotide off. The protocol used for the library was PCR. Data came from an Illumina HiSeq 2500. Molecular barcoding was employed in the preparation of TCR libraries, with unique molecular identifiers being used to normalize TCRbeta repertoire quantification. TCRdb cleaned the public reads at Q25 with fastp, built clones with MiXCR and kept in-frame beta chains. Every entry covers one CDR3 protein and lists the most common genes and DNA from its rows. For this sample there are about a million distinct CDR3 sequences; 25% to 30% appear just once. The leading ten clones occupy 25% to 35% of the sample. What this sample's treatment or condition label stands for: allogeneic hematopoietic cell transplantation with graft depleted of TCRalphabeta T cells and CD19 B cells. Transplant recipients were children who received TCRalphabeta/CD19-depleted allogeneic hematopoietic cell grafts.

Germline trimming: 8 bases from V, 3 bases from J; junction bases outside gene matches: 6. Inclusive of the bounding cysteine and phenylalanine, the CDR3 is 13 residues long. The read is trimmed to its CDR3 DNA, 39 bases read in frame from base 1. The TCR comes from a boy under two years old who had a stem cell transplant for SCID, so the T cells may come from the graft donor. Sequenced here: PBMCs, mostly from graft donor cells, sampled 360 days after TCRalphabeta/CD19-depleted stem cell transplant. The rearranged chain carries TRBV12-3 or TRBV12-4 and TRBJ1-1, with 7 central nucleotides matching TRBD1. The CDR3 region has the sequence CASGGTGDTEAFF. The nucleotides read TGTGCCAGCGGAGGAACAGGGGACACTGAAGCTTTCTTT.